One and the same sample provided the 29 T cell receptor beta chains below, sequenced in a study of early T cells in non-severe SARS-CoV-2 infection. One entry per CDR3 protein, called by TCRdb with MiXCR from the 5' RACE reads. The table lists tens of thousands of distinct CDR3 sequences, 5.5% to 6.5% of them singletons. Sequencing used whole blood. The receptors come from an adult who was a healthcare worker with PCR-confirmed SARS-CoV-2 infection or an uninfected control (not recorded which).

This clonotype was counted at least ten times. The J gene is TRBJ1-6, the V gene TRBV20-1; 7 bases match TRBD1. Germline values: CDR1 DFQATT, CDR2 SNEGSKA (reference sequence). V shed 6 bases and J 10 bases; nucleotides not matched to a gene: 9. This CDR3 has 13 residues. CDR3 DNA: TGCAGTGCCAGCCAGGGGGAAGGATCACCCCTCCACTTT. Translation: CSASQGEGSPLHF.

This chain connects TRBV5-1 to TRBJ2-7, with D perhaps assigned TRBD1 or TRBD2 (5 bases each). The V gene's germline CDR1 is SGHRS and CDR2 YFSETQ. CDR3 length: 13 amino acids. Trimming stripped 4 bases from V and 1 base from J, with 9 bases between. The CDR3 region has the DNA TGCGCCAGCAGCAGGGGACGGTCCTACGAGCAGTACTTC. It specifies CASSRGRSYEQYF.

The J gene is TRBJ2-7, the V gene TRBV7-3; D gene unclear. V gave up 0 bases and J gave up 7 bases, with 10 bases separating them. Per germline, CDR1 SGHTA and CDR2 FQGTGA. The length of the CDR3 is 13 residues. The CDR3 sequence is CASSLTPNREQYF. For the CDR3, the DNA is TGTGCCAGCAGCTTAACTCCAAATCGGGAGCAGTACTTC.

This clonotype has a count of ten or more. The junction does not match germline at one end; this may be a read error. This chain connects TRBV6-1 to TRBJ1-4; D is perhaps TRBD1 (5 bases). Per germline, CDR1 MNHNS and CDR2 SASEGT. The CDR3 consists of 14 residues. For the CDR3, the DNA is TGTGCCAGCAGTGAAGAGGGAGGGTTGACAGAGCCCTCATTC. Translation gives CASSEEGGLTEPSF.

This clonotype has ten or more counts. The chain employs TRBV20-1 and TRBJ2-2; the D call may be TRBD1 or TRBD2 (5 bases each). CDR3 size: 16 residues. Looked up from germline, CDR1 is DFQATT and CDR2 is SNEGSKA (reference sequence). Trimming left V 2 bases short and J 3 bases short, with 16 bases between. In DNA, the CDR3 is TGCAGTGCTAGACCCCCGACCGGGACCCACACCGGGGAGCTGTTTTTT. Amino acids: CSARPPTGTHTGELFF.

This clonotype has at least ten counts. The chain carries TRBV7-8 and TRBJ2-2; D is uncertain. Deletions cut 1 base from V and 4 bases from J, with 13 bases between. CDR3 length: 16 amino acids. Germline CDR1 reads SGHVS; CDR2 reads FQNEAQ. The CDR3 here is CASSLVRTTVTGELFF. DNA for the CDR3: TGTGCCAGCAGCTTAGTGAGGACGACCGTCACCGGGGAGCTGTTTTTT.

This clonotype appeared many times. V is TRBV27 and J is TRBJ2-5; D is tentatively TRBD1 or TRBD2 (5 bases each). Germline V gene data show CDR1 as MNHEY and CDR2 as SMNVEV (reference sequence). V shed 4 bases and J shed 2 bases, with 8 bases lying between them. This CDR3 contains 13 residues. CDR3 amino acids: CASSYWGQETQYF. Here the CDR3 DNA reads TGTGCCAGCAGTTATTGGGGGCAAGAGACCCAGTACTTC.

This clonotype was detected many times. The chain couples TRBV5-5 to TRBJ1-4, with D uncertain. Germline-derived CDR1 and CDR2 are SGHKS and YYEKEE (reference sequence). The CDR3 has 14 residues. The germline V and J ends were trimmed by 1 base and 7 bases, with 11 bases remaining between them. The CDR3 sequence is CASSLLGLGEKLFF. CDR3 sequence (DNA): TGTGCCAGCAGCTTGTTGGGGTTGGGTGAAAAACTGTTTTTT.

This clonotype was recorded many times. This chain joins TRBV24-1 and TRBJ2-1; no firm D call. V was clipped by 3 bases and J by 5 bases, with 4 bases between them. The V gene's germline CDR1 is KGHDR and CDR2 SFDVKD. The CDR3 runs to 12 residues. Here the CDR3 reads CATSDRNNEQFF. In nucleotides, the CDR3 is TGTGCCACCAGTGATAGGAACAATGAGCAGTTCTTC.

This clonotype was recorded many times. The V and J genes are TRBV7-2 and TRBJ2-7; D perhaps matches TRBD2 (6 bases). V lost 4 bases to trimming and J lost 2 bases, with 12 bases between them. The CDR3 contains 14 residues. Germline V gene sequence: CDR1 SGHTA, CDR2 FQGNSA. CDR3 DNA: TGTGCCAGCAGCTACGGGACTTATGCCTACGAGCAGTACTTC. It translates to CASSYGTYAYEQYF.

This clonotype was recorded many times. The rearrangement links TRBV4-1 to TRBJ1-4, with TRBD1 matching 7 bases. Germline CDR1 is MGHRA and CDR2 is YSYEKL. CDR3 length equals 16 residues. V was clipped by 0 bases and J by 8 bases; unmatched bases: 9. CDR3 coding DNA: TGCGCCAGCAGCCAAGAGGCAGGGGGATTTGACGAAAAACTGTTTTTT. As protein: CASSQEAGGFDEKLFF.

This clonotype was seen a few times. This chain uses TRBV7-2 with TRBJ2-5; a weak D match, TRBD2 (5 bases). Germline CDR1 and CDR2: SGHTA and FQGNSA. This CDR3 has 14 amino acids. Trimming removed 7 bases at V and 5 bases at J, with 17 bases between. Here the CDR3 DNA reads TGTGCCAGCATCAAAATTCGGGGTCTGGAGACCCAGTACTTC. Its protein is CASIKIRGLETQYF.

The chain recombines TRBV12-3 or TRBV12-4 with TRBJ2-5; 12 bases are a match to TRBD2. The CDR3 loop spans 17 amino acids. After removal of 7 bases from V and 2 bases from J, the junction contained 11 bases not matched to a gene. In DNA form, the CDR3 reads TGTGCCAGCACCCCCGGGTTGCTAGCGGGGGGGCAAGAGACCCAGTACTTC. Translation gives CASTPGLLAGGQETQYF.

This clonotype was seen ten or more times. The chain carries TRBV29-1 and TRBJ2-3, with 8 bases fitting TRBD2. In germline, CDR1 is SQVTM, CDR2 ANQGSEA. The CDR3 covers 16 residues. V was clipped by 5 bases and J by 4 bases; unmatched bases: 14. CDR3 sequence: CSVHSKPASGPDTQYF. CDR3 nucleotide sequence: TGCAGCGTTCACTCCAAGCCGGCTAGCGGGCCAGATACGCAGTATTTT.

This clonotype was detected ten times or more. V usage is TRBV7-9 and J usage is TRBJ1-1; D not resolved. Trimming took 5 bases from V and 6 from J, leaving 7 bases between them. The CDR3 is made up of 11 amino acids. Germline V lookup: CDR1 SEHNR, CDR2 FQNEAQ (reference sequence). CDR3 amino acids: CASSPRAEAFF. CDR3 sequence (DNA): TGTGCCAGCAGCCCTAGGGCTGAAGCTTTCTTT.

This clonotype showed up many times. This sequence joins TRBV5-1 and TRBJ2-7; 10 nucleotides agree with TRBD1. The J segment lost 2 bases and the V segment lost 1 base, leaving 6 bases of the junction unmatched. The germline gives CDR1 SGHRS, CDR2 YFSETQ. The CDR3 spans 16 residues. The DNA of the CDR3 is TGCGCCAGCAGCTTGTCATTCGGGACAGGGGCCTACGAGCAGTACTTC. It specifies CASSLSFGTGAYEQYF.

This clonotype was observed a handful of times. Written as DNA, the CDR3 is TGTGCCAGCAGCATAGGGACGGTTTCTGCCTATGGCTACACCTTC. Amino acids: CASSIGTVSAYGYTF. V gene TRBV7-8 combines with J gene TRBJ1-2; tentative D call: TRBD1 (5 bases). Per the germline V gene, CDR1 is SGHVS and CDR2 is FQNEAQ. The CDR3 is 15 amino acids. V was clipped by 5 bases and J by 4 bases, with 17 bases between them.

This clonotype was counted between two and nine times. This chain links TRBV6-1 with TRBJ1-1, with a tentative D call TRBD1 (5 bases). There are 13 residues in the CDR3. V was trimmed by 4 bases and J by 6 bases, leaving 12 bases between them. Germline CDR1 reads MNHNS; CDR2 reads SASEGT. The CDR3 loop is CASSVEGTPEAFF. The CDR3 DNA reads as TGTGCCAGCAGTGTAGAAGGGACCCCTGAAGCTTTCTTT.

This clonotype has ten or more counts. J is TRBJ1-2 and V is TRBV2; unclear D gene. Looked up from germline, CDR1 is SNHLY and CDR2 is FYNNEI. V lost 6 bases and J lost 4, with 15 bases in between. The CDR3 is 14 amino acids. The CDR3 protein is CASRLGVGPYGYTF. CDR3 bases: TGTGCCAGCAGACTCGGCGTAGGGCCCTATGGCTACACCTTC.

In this sample, this clonotype turned up many times. The chain joins TRBV7-8 to TRBJ2-1, with D possibly called TRBD1 or TRBD2 (6 bases each). The CDR3 has 14 amino acids. In germline, CDR1 is SGHVS, CDR2 FQNEAQ. V was clipped by 10 bases and J by 0 bases, with 13 bases between them. The CDR3, as DNA: TGTGCCATTCGGGGGCGCAGCTCCTACAATGAGCAGTTCTTC. Translated: CAIRGRSSYNEQFF.

This clonotype showed up many times. V is TRBV5-5 and J is TRBJ2-7, with 9 bases that match TRBD1. The CDR3 is made up of 16 amino acids. Germline V lookup: CDR1 SGHKS, CDR2 YYEKEE (reference sequence). Germline trimming cut 6 bases from V and 4 bases from J; bases unmatched to any gene: 14. The CDR3 protein is CASTTRPGQGVYEQYF. The DNA for the CDR3 is TGTGCCAGCACCACTCGCCCGGGACAGGGAGTGTACGAGCAGTACTTC.

The table lists this clonotype with many counts. This chain uses TRBV11-2 with TRBJ2-2, with D tentatively TRBD2 (5 bases). There are 15 residues in the CDR3. Trimming took off 1 base at V and 5 bases at J, with 11 bases between the two ends. Looked up from germline, CDR1 is SGHAT and CDR2 is FQNNGV. The CDR3: CASSLVLRRTGELFF. The DNA for the CDR3 is TGTGCCAGCAGCTTAGTCCTCAGGAGGACCGGGGAGCTGTTTTTT.

In this sample, this clonotype turned up many times. The chain carries TRBV7-9 and TRBJ2-7; D uncertain. The CDR3 runs to 12 residues. The ends were cut back, 5 bases at V and 1 base at J, with 6 bases in the middle. The germline V gene encodes CDR1 SEHNR and CDR2 FQNEAQ (reference sequence). As DNA, the CDR3 is TGTGCCAGCAGCATCCAGTCCTACGAGCAGTACTTC. Translating gives CASSIQSYEQYF.

By frequency in the sample, this clonotype is medium-sized. V usage is TRBV11-2 and J usage is TRBJ2-5, with 10 bases fitting TRBD2. The junction had 12 bases not matched to a gene; V was cut back by 1 base and J by 13 bases. The CDR3 is made up of 15 amino acids. The germline gives CDR1 SGHAT, CDR2 FQNNGV. This CDR3 reads CASSLGGTSDLIWYF. The CDR3 DNA reads as TGTGCCAGCAGCTTAGGCGGGACTAGCGACCTGATTTGGTACTTC.

In this sample, this clonotype turned up many times. V usage is TRBV20-1 and J usage is TRBJ1-2; D is possibly TRBD1 (6 bases). Trimming pared 3 bases from V and 0 bases from J, leaving 14 bases between. Germline V lookup: CDR1 DFQATT, CDR2 SNEGSKA (reference sequence). The length of the CDR3 is 15 residues. The CDR3 sequence: CSARLSDSSNYGYTF. The DNA of the CDR3 is TGCAGTGCTAGGCTCTCGGACAGTTCTAACTATGGCTACACCTTC.

This clonotype appeared many times. V is TRBV7-6 and J is TRBJ2-1; D gene ambiguous. The CDR3 totals 13 residues. V lost 2 bases and J lost 8, with 10 bases in between. Germline CDR1 is SGHVS and CDR2 is FNYEAQ. The CDR3 DNA follows: TGTGCCAGCAGCTTAAACCCGGGCGATGAGCAGTTCTTC. This sequence encodes CASSLNPGDEQFF.

This clonotype occurred many times. The chain links TRBV12-3 or TRBV12-4 to TRBJ1-3; unclear D gene. CDR3 length: 16 residues. The V end lost 2 bases, the J end lost 2 bases, and 13 bases lay between the germline ends. The CDR3 DNA follows: TGTGCCAGCAGTTTAAACTATCGGGGTCCTGGAAACACCATATATTTT. Translation gives CASSLNYRGPGNTIYF.

This clonotype was seen many times. This chain links TRBV19 with TRBJ2-3; 8 positions agree with TRBD2. Looked up from germline, CDR1 is LNHDA and CDR2 is SQIVND (reference sequence). The CDR3 loop spans 14 amino acids. The CDR3 DNA reads as TGTGGAAGTGGGACTAGGGGGGCAAAGGATACGCAGTATTTT. The encoded protein is CGSGTRGAKDTQYF.

At least ten counts were recorded for this clonotype. The chain couples TRBV19 to TRBJ2-7, with 8 bases matching TRBD1. V trimming: 5 bases; J trimming: 0 bases; junction bases outside the gene matches: 9. The germline V gene has CDR1 LNHDA and CDR2 SQIVND (reference sequence). The length of the CDR3 is 16 residues. This chain's CDR3 is CASSPRQGRGSYEQYF. Written as DNA, the CDR3 is TGTGCCAGTAGTCCGCGACAGGGGCGCGGCTCCTACGAGCAGTACTTC.